Listed below are T cell receptor beta chains from one sample, sequenced in a study of cytomegalovirus exposure and HLA in healthy donors. Profiling relied on immunoSEQ multiplex PCR, and the TCRdb table lists in-frame clones only, not all of them. The sample yields fewer than 300,000 clones, around 80% seen once. Sequencing was performed on PBMCs. The receptors were gathered from a girl aged 2 to 10 in good health and CMV-seronegative. CDR3s include the opening cysteine and the closing phenylalanine or tryptophan. D genes are given only for firm matches. Part of the rows lack a size; the others show once, few, many or a class for expanded clones.

v_call	j_call	d_call	clone_size	cdr3_nt	cdr3_aa
TRBV7-3	TRBJ2-7	-	-	TGTGCCAGCAGCCCTGCCTCCCAGTACGAGCAGTACTTC	CASSPASQYEQYF
TRBV6-4	TRBJ2-7	-	-	TGTGCCAGCAGTGACTCCCCAGGGAACGAGCAGTACTTC	CASSDSPGNEQYF
TRBV6-5	TRBJ1-1	-	-	TGTGCCAGCAGTCGCCACCGGGGGACTGAAGCTTTCTTT	CASSRHRGTEAFF
TRBV28	TRBJ1-2	TRBD1	-	TGTGCCAGCAGTTTCCTCGACAGGGGATTCTATGGCTACACCTTC	CASSFLDRGFYGYTF
TRBV28	TRBJ2-3	-	-	TGTGCCAGCAGTGACAGAGATACGCAGTATTTT	CASSDRDTQYF
TRBV21-1	TRBJ2-2	-	-	TGTGCCAGCAGCACCCGGGAGCAGCGGGATGCAGCTAATCCGAACACCGGGGAGCTGTTTTTT	CASSTREQRDAANPNTGELFF
TRBV29-1	TRBJ2-7	TRBD2	-	TGCAGCGTAATAGCGGGGGGTCGGACCTACGAGCAGTACTTC	CSVIAGGRTYEQYF
TRBV2	TRBJ2-7	-	few	TGTGCCAGCAGCACCTACGAGCAGTACTTC	CASSTYEQYF
TRBV19	TRBJ1-1	TRBD1	-	TGTGCCAGTAGTATCTTGGACAGGGGGCTGCGATCGAACACTGAAGCTTTCTTT	CASSILDRGLRSNTEAFF
TRBV27	TRBJ2-3	-	-	TGTGCCAGCAGTCCCCTTCAGGGGCCAGATACGCAGTATTTT	CASSPLQGPDTQYF
TRBV6-1	TRBJ2-7	TRBD1	few	TGTGCCAGCAGTGAATTCGCCGGGACAGGGAGCTCCTACGAGCAGTACTTC	CASSEFAGTGSSYEQYF
TRBV5-6	TRBJ2-4	TRBD1	-	TGTGCCAGCAGCAGAAAACGGACAGGGTCGGCCAAAAACATTCAGTACTTC	CASSRKRTGSAKNIQYF
TRBV7-6	TRBJ2-1	TRBD2	-	TGTGCCAGCAGGGACACTAGCGGGGGGGACAATGAGCAGTTCTTC	CASRDTSGGDNEQFF
TRBV11-3	TRBJ1-2	TRBD1	-	TGTGCCAGCAGCTATGACAGGGGCCATGGCTACACCTTC	CASSYDRGHGYTF
TRBV10-3	TRBJ2-5	TRBD2	-	TGTGCCATCAGTTCGGGTAGCGGGGGAAAGGGAGAGACCCAGTACTTC	CAISSGSGGKGETQYF
TRBV27	TRBJ2-7	TRBD2	-	TGTGCCAGCAGTTTAAGGGGGGGACTAGCGGTTGAGCAGTACTTC	CASSLRGGLAVEQYF
TRBV7-9	TRBJ1-1	-	-	TGTGCCAGCAGCTACCCCGGGGGGCACACTGAAGCTTTCTTT	CASSYPGGHTEAFF
TRBV12-5	TRBJ1-1	-	-	TGTGCTAGTGCCCTTCTAAGGGAGAAGAACACTGAAGCTTTCTTT	CASALLREKNTEAFF
TRBV7-8	TRBJ2-7	TRBD2	-	TGTGCCAGCAGCTCGGGACTAGCGGACTACTACGAGCAGTACTTC	CASSSGLADYYEQYF
TRBV9	TRBJ2-3	TRBD2	-	TGTGCCAGCAGCGTAGTTAGCGGGAGGGCCGGAGATACGCAGTATTTT	CASSVVSGRAGDTQYF
TRBV5-8	TRBJ1-1	-	-	TGTGCCAGGGCACCGAGGATCGCGGCGATGAACACTGAAGCTTTCTTT	CARAPRIAAMNTEAFF
TRBV30	TRBJ1-6	-	-	TGTGCCTGGAGCAGGGCCCCCGGCGCCTATAATTCACCCCTCCACTTT	CAWSRAPGAYNSPLHF
TRBV28	TRBJ2-7	TRBD1	-	TGTGCCAGCAGTCAGACAGGGGGCCTTCTTTTAGTCTACGAGCAGTACTTC	CASSQTGGLLLVYEQYF
TRBV5-1	TRBJ2-6	TRBD1	-	TGCGCCAGCAGCTTACAGGGGGCTGGGGCCAACGTCCTGATTTTC	CASSLQGAGANVLIF
TRBV28	TRBJ1-2	-	-	TGTGCCAGCAGGACCTCTGGGCAGGGGATGAAGGGCTACACCTTC	CASRTSGQGMKGYTF
TRBV27	TRBJ2-1	TRBD2	-	TGTGCCACCCCCTCAGCTCCGGGACTAGGGCATGAGCAGTTCTTC	CATPSAPGLGHEQFF
TRBV7-9	TRBJ2-2	TRBD1	-	TGTGCCAGCAGCTTAGGATTCACAGGGGGCTTAGACACCGGGGAGCTGTTTTTT	CASSLGFTGGLDTGELFF
TRBV15	TRBJ1-4	TRBD1	-	TGTGCCACCAGCCTTACCCCCGACAGGGGGCGCGGGAAGTCACCTAATGAAAAACTGTTTTTT	CATSLTPDRGRGKSPNEKLFF
TRBV30	TRBJ2-7	-	-	TGTGCCTGGAGTGTGGGACTTCTCCTCTACGAGCAGTACTTC	CAWSVGLLLYEQYF
TRBV27	TRBJ2-1	-	once	TGTGCCAGCACCCGCCCAGGTTCCTACAATGAGCAGTTCTTC	CASTRPGSYNEQFF
TRBV7-9	TRBJ2-1	TRBD2	few	TGTGCCACCTCCTTAGCGGGAGGGCCGATCTCCTACAATGAGCAGTTCTTC	CATSLAGGPISYNEQFF
TRBV7-9	TRBJ2-1	TRBD2	-	TGTTCCAGCAGCCCCGGTGGTAGCGGGGGCTACAATGAGCAGTTCTTC	CSSSPGGSGGYNEQFF
TRBV28	TRBJ1-6	-	-	TGTGCCAGCAGTTATGGGCCGGAAGATGGGTCACCCCTCCACTTT	CASSYGPEDGSPLHF
TRBV28	TRBJ1-5	-	-	TGTGCCAGCAGGCCACAGGGTAGGGGTCAGCCCCAGCATTTT	CASRPQGRGQPQHF
TRBV28	TRBJ2-2	-	-	TGTGCCAGCGGTGAGCGGAGCGGGGAGCTGTTTTTT	CASGERSGELFF
TRBV6-5	TRBJ2-7	TRBD2	few	TGTGCCAGCAGTCGAAGCGGGACTAGCGCATACGAGCAGTACTTC	CASSRSGTSAYEQYF
TRBV14	TRBJ2-2	-	-	TGTGCCAGCAGCCAAGAAGGGGTCCCTACCGGGGAGCTGTTTTTT	CASSQEGVPTGELFF
TRBV7-9	TRBJ1-2	-	-	TGTGCCAGCAGCTTAGTAACAACCAGTTTGGACTATGGCTACACCTTC	CASSLVTTSLDYGYTF
TRBV7-9	TRBJ2-1	TRBD1	-	TGTGCCAGCAGCTTCGTGGACAGGGCCTTGGGTGAGCAGTTCTTC	CASSFVDRALGEQFF
TRBV7-9	TRBJ1-1	TRBD1	-	TGTGCCAGCAGAGGACAGGGTGGTGTTACTGAAGCTTTCTTT	CASRGQGGVTEAFF
TRBV10-3	TRBJ2-1	-	-	TGTGCCATCAACCAGGGGAGGGGCGGGGGCTTGAATGAGCAGTTCTTC	CAINQGRGGGLNEQFF
TRBV2	TRBJ2-3	TRBD2	-	TGTGCCAGCAGTCCCGGGGGGGCGGGCACAGATACGCAGTATTTT	CASSPGGAGTDTQYF
TRBV6-6	TRBJ2-7	TRBD1	once	TGTGCCAGCAGTTACCCGCCAGGGGGAAACTACGAGCAGTACTTC	CASSYPPGGNYEQYF
TRBV6-5	TRBJ1-1	-	-	TGTGCCAGCAGTTACTCGTACCGGGGCACTGAAGCTTTCTTT	CASSYSYRGTEAFF
TRBV7-9	TRBJ2-7	-	-	TGTGCCAGCAGCTTAGCGGGACACCTCTCCTACGAGCAGTACTTC	CASSLAGHLSYEQYF
TRBV27	TRBJ2-3	-	-	TGTGCCAGCAGTTTATATGGAGGACGCACAGATACGCAGTATTTT	CASSLYGGRTDTQYF
TRBV7-8	TRBJ2-7	TRBD1	few	TGTGCCAGCAGCTCCTGGGACAGGTCTTCCTACGAGCAGTACTTC	CASSSWDRSSYEQYF
TRBV6-1	TRBJ1-2	TRBD1	-	TGTGCCAGCAGTGAAATATTCGGGACAGGAGATGGCTACACCTTC	CASSEIFGTGDGYTF
TRBV5-4	TRBJ1-2	TRBD1	-	TGTGCCAGCAGGGGACAGGATAGGGTCGGCTATGGCTACACCTTC	CASRGQDRVGYGYTF
TRBV5-1	TRBJ2-5	-	-	TGCGCCAGCAGCTTCAGGGTGGACGAGACCCAGTACTTC	CASSFRVDETQYF
TRBV30	TRBJ1-1	TRBD1	few	TGTGCCTGGGGGGGGACAGAAATGAACACTGAAGCTTTCTTT	CAWGGTEMNTEAFF